Listed below are T cell receptor beta chains from one sample, sequenced in a study of T cells in Graves' hyperthyroidism and ophthalmopathy. TCRdb recomputed calls from the multiplex PCR reads with MiXCR, one row per CDR3 protein. This sample has hundreds of thousands of distinct CDR3 sequences; roughly 24% occur once, and the top ten carry approximately 10%. Sequencing input: blood. The receptors here all came from a woman aged 25 to 39 with Graves' ophthalmopathy. The CDR3 runs from the conserved cysteine through the conserved F or W. The D gene is left open where the match is weak. Not all rows give a size; the values are once, few, many and, for expanded clones, a class.

v_call	j_call	d_call	clone_size	cdr3_nt	cdr3_aa
TRBV11-1	TRBJ2-4	TRBD1	many	TGTGCCAGCAGCTCAACAGGGGAGTACATTCAGTACTTC	CASSSTGEYIQYF
TRBV28	TRBJ2-7	NA	many	TGTGCCAGCAGAAAATTGGGGGGCGTTTACGAGCAGTACTTC	CASRKLGGVYEQYF
TRBV6-2/TRBV6-3	TRBJ2-7	NA	many	TGTGCCAGCAGTCCCACATTCGCCTACGAGCAGTACTTC	CASSPTFAYEQYF
TRBV2	TRBJ2-5	NA	NA	TGTGCCAGCGCGTGGGAGAAGGAGACCCAGTACTTC	CASAWEKETQYF
TRBV13	TRBJ2-7	TRBD2	NA	TGTGCCAGCCGGGAGGGGCCCGCCTACGAGCAGTACTTC	CASREGPAYEQYF
TRBV6-2/TRBV6-3	TRBJ2-7	NA	NA	TGTGCCAGCAGTTACGTGAGTGGGGTTTACGAGCAGTACTTC	CASSYVSGVYEQYF
TRBV20-1	TRBJ1-1	TRBD1	many	TGCAGTGCTCGACAGGGCAAGTTCCTCCAGAACACTGAAGCTTTCTTT	CSARQGKFLQNTEAFF
TRBV6-2/TRBV6-3	TRBJ2-2	TRBD2	few	TGTGCCAGCAGTTACCCCAACATCCTAGCGGGAGGATGGACCGGGGAGCTGTTTTTT	CASSYPNILAGGWTGELFF
TRBV6-5	TRBJ1-1	NA	many	TGTGCCAGCAGTTACTCCGGGGCGATGAACACTGAAGCTTTCTTT	CASSYSGAMNTEAFF
TRBV9	TRBJ2-6	NA	many	TGTGCCAGCAGCGTTCTCTCTGGGGCCAACGTCCTGACTTTC	CASSVLSGANVLTF
TRBV6-6	TRBJ1-1	TRBD1	many	TGTGCCAGCAGGACCGGGACAGGGGCCGTCACTGAAGCTTTCTTT	CASRTGTGAVTEAFF